This TCR beta chain was sequenced during a study of T cell responses to AZD1222 COVID-19 vaccine (dated by TCRdb to the early 2020s). For the study in its entirety: A total of 240 or so trial participants underwent TCR sequencing, of whom roughly 210 had received two doses of AZD1222 and some 26 had received two doses of the MenACWY control vaccine. Trial participants were enrolled into age subgroups of 18-55, 56-69 and 70-plus years, which contained roughly 140, 27 and 60 TCR-sequenced participants, respectively. The study at large found these results: Most participants were white British and females outnumbered males, and the authors suggested that clonal diversity may have been underestimated. In the small 56-69-year group, the increase in depth fell short of significance, most likely because of low power. After two AZD1222 doses, both the breadth and the depth of spike-specific TCRs were significantly higher than at day 0 and than in MenACWY recipients. Because no samples from the day 14 peak response were available, repertoires could be characterized only after the peak T cell response. Only five or six AZD1222 recipients were SARS-CoV-2 seropositive at baseline, limiting conclusions about previously exposed vaccinees. CD4 TCRs associated with the vaccine covered the entire spike protein, and the dominant responses were in regions 160-218 and 743-854. Reportedly, almost half of the unique spike-specific TCRs recognized epitopes lying outside the regions that are mutated in the B.1.351 and B.1.1.7 variants.

This clone has only one observation. This clone's antigen is unknown. No base quality values were provided; no much bigger clone lies one nucleotide off. Between the V and J ends, shortened by 3 bases and 1 base respectively, the junction contains 9 bases. Counted from cysteine to phenylalanine, this CDR3 has 14 amino acids. Just CDR3 DNA is preserved here, 42 bases in frame from base 1. CDR1 is given as KGHSH and CDR2 as LQKENI, both from the germline V gene. The time point label here, explained by the study, means: about 28 days (+/-7) after the second vaccine dose. AZD1222 recipients whose second dose came at about 4 weeks and those whose second dose came at about 12 weeks were combined into one group, since spike-specific TCR depth and breadth did not differ between the two schedules. Samples from vaccinated people were obtained from the UK trials COV001 and COV002, which included a single-blind randomized controlled phase 2/3 trial of AZD1222 (ChAdOx1 nCoV-19) in healthy adults. For TCRbeta chain sequencing, PBMC samples were collected from trial participants at day 0 and at day 28 after the second dose.

The CDR3 regions of human TCRbeta chains were analyzed by immunosequencing. The original pipeline was this. Repertoire TCRs were checked for matches against a reference library of SARS-CoV-2-specific TCRs that had been generated using the MIRA antigen-specificity platform. Breadth was defined as the fraction of unique TCRs that were SARS-CoV-2-associated, and depth was defined as the fraction of total T cells that were SARS-CoV-2-associated. Using the MIRA data, every spike-specific TCR was mapped to the spike region that the TCR reacted to and assigned to either a CD4 or a CD8 class. Log10-transformed breadth and depth values were compared by one-way ANOVA with Sidak's multiple comparisons tests. TCRdb holds this immuneACCESS table with in-frame rearrangements only. Some clones are missing; in checked studies, unresolved V genes explain under half, and the rest has no known cause. The DNA gave D and trimming, while V, J and clone size come from that table. Recorded for this sample are 100,000 to 150,000 clones; around 90% of them occurred a single time. The ten largest account for 0.85% to 1.3% of the sample.

The TCR was taken from an adult who received the AZD1222 COVID-19 vaccine. Here the sequenced sample was peripheral blood, taken 28 days after the second AZD1222 dose. Recombination connected TRBV18 to TRBJ1-1, and possibly TRBD1, on 5 matching bases. The CDR3 has the sequence CASSPGGTNTEAFF. DNA sequence: TGTGCCAGCTCACCGGGGGGGACGAACACTGAAGCTTTCTTT.